Listed here are 15 T cell receptor beta chains from one sample, sequenced in a study of T cell responses to AZD1222 COVID-19 vaccine. Repertoires were generated with immunoSEQ multiplex PCR, while TCRdb's copy carries only in-frame clones and drops some. The sample carries around 130,000 clones, roughly 91% recorded once. The specimen comprised peripheral blood, sampled 28 days after the second AZD1222 dose. These receptors all come from an adult who received the AZD1222 COVID-19 vaccine.

Comment on this clone: The identical CDR3 is also encoded by other nucleotide sequences in the sample. The chain recombines TRBV6-2 or TRBV6-3 with TRBJ1-2; D is uncertain. V was shortened by 6 bases and J by 1 base, with 3 bases between the two germline ends. Germline CDR1 MNHEY, CDR2 SVGEGT. The CDR3 extends over 11 amino acids. The CDR3: CASSFNYGYTF. In nucleotides, the CDR3 is TGTGCCAGCAGCTTTAACTATGGCTACACCTTC.

The chain employs TRBV28 and TRBJ2-1; D is perhaps TRBD2 (6 bases). The CDR3 runs 19 residues. Trimming pared 2 bases from V and 0 bases from J, leaving 20 bases between. Germline CDR1 MDHEN, CDR2 SYDVKM. The CDR3 region is CASSLLAPGTQSSYNEQFF. In DNA form, the CDR3 reads TGTGCCAGCAGTTTACTCGCCCCCGGGACTCAGAGCTCCTACAATGAGCAGTTCTTC.

The chain combines TRBV7-9 with TRBJ1-5, with D uncertain. The CDR3 has 15 residues. V lost 2 bases, J lost 0 bases, and 8 bases lay in between. Per germline, CDR1 SEHNR and CDR2 FQNEAQ (reference sequence). The CDR3 loop is CASSLSGNSNQPQHF. CDR3 nucleotides: TGTGCCAGCAGCTTAAGCGGAAATAGCAATCAGCCCCAGCATTTT.

This clone showed up just once. The V and J genes are TRBV10-3 and TRBJ1-1; maybe TRBD1 (5 bases). CDR1 is ENHRY and CDR2 is SYGVKD in the germline V gene. Trimming pared 7 bases from V and 6 bases from J, leaving 18 bases between. The CDR3 is made up of 14 amino acids. CDR3 loop: CAITEGIDWAEAFF. The CDR3 DNA reads as TGTGCCATCACCGAGGGGATCGACTGGGCTGAAGCTTTCTTT.

The chain couples TRBV29-1 to TRBJ2-1; TRBD2 is a possible D gene (6 bases). Trimming left V 1 base short and J 0 bases short, with 22 bases between. The CDR3 spans 19 residues. Germline V gives CDR1 SQVTM, CDR2 ANQGSEA. CDR3: CSVEVRPPRRGFSYNEQFF. The CDR3 DNA sequence: TGCAGCGTTGAAGTCCGACCCCCTCGCCGGGGGTTCTCCTACAATGAGCAGTTCTTC.

This chain uses TRBV18 with TRBJ2-2; D gene ambiguous. Looked up from germline, CDR1 is KGHSH and CDR2 is LQKENI. Trimming cost V 5 bases and J 6 bases, with 10 bases left between them. The CDR3 has 13 amino acids. This chain's CDR3 is CASSSQGSGELFF. DNA for the CDR3: TGTGCCAGCTCATCTCAAGGGTCCGGGGAGCTGTTTTTT. The full variable domain, its missing parts supplied by reference TRBV18 and TRBJ2-2, is NAGVMQNPRHLVRRRGQEARLRCSPMKGHSHVYWYRQLPEEGLKFMVYLQKENIIDESGMPKERFSAEFPKEGPSILRIQQVVRGDSAAYFCASSSQGSGELFFGEGSRLTVL.

This sequence joins TRBV6-5 and TRBJ1-3; D is unclear. The germline V and J ends were trimmed by 4 bases and 7 bases, with 14 bases remaining between them. Germline loops: CDR1 MNHEY, CDR2 SVGAGI. The CDR3 totals 14 residues. The CDR3 bases are TGTGCCAGCAGTTCGAGGAGAGGAGGGAACACCATATATTTT. Translated: CASSSRRGGNTIYF.

The rearrangement links TRBV7-9 to TRBJ1-4; 9 bases match TRBD1. This CDR3 has 14 amino acids. The V gene end was trimmed by 5 bases and the J gene end by 8 bases; junction bases not matched to a gene: 6. Germline CDR1 SEHNR, CDR2 FQNEAQ (reference sequence). DNA for the CDR3: TGTGCCAGCAGCCTACAGGGGGCGGGCGAAAAACTGTTTTTT. Its translation: CASSLQGAGEKLFF.

The chain employs TRBV5-1 and TRBJ2-1; TRBD1 matches at 9 bases. The J segment lost 5 bases and the V segment lost 1 base, leaving 7 bases of the junction unmatched. The germline V gene has CDR1 SGHRS and CDR2 YFSETQ. The CDR3 consists of 16 residues. The CDR3 bases are TGCGCCAGCAGCTTGCCGCGGACAGGGGTGAACAATGAGCAGTTCTTC. Protein sequence: CASSLPRTGVNNEQFF.

The rearrangement links TRBV5-1 to TRBJ2-2, with 10 bases matching TRBD1. CDR3 length equals 16 residues. Germline lookup yields CDR1 SGHRS and CDR2 YFSETQ. V shed 2 bases and J 3 bases; nucleotides not matched to a gene: 4. The CDR3 protein is CASSFSGTGDTGELFF. The CDR3, as DNA: TGCGCCAGCAGCTTTTCCGGGACAGGGGACACCGGGGAGCTGTTTTTT.

This chain uses TRBV18 with TRBJ2-1; 9 nucleotides align to TRBD1. Germline V gives CDR1 KGHSH, CDR2 LQKENI. This CDR3 is 13 amino acids long. V shed 6 bases, J shed 8 bases, and the junction held 5 bases outside the gene matches. This CDR3 is CASSRTGGHEQFF. CDR3 nucleotide sequence: TGTGCCAGCTCCCGCACAGGGGGCCATGAGCAGTTCTTC.

The chain is built from TRBV11-2 and TRBJ1-1; D gene uncertain. Per the germline V gene, CDR1 is SGHAT and CDR2 is FQNNGV. Trimming took off 5 bases at V and 1 base at J, with 14 bases between the two ends. The CDR3 has 15 residues. For the CDR3, the DNA is TGTGCCAGCAGCCGAGGCGGCAGATCGAACACTGAAGCTTTCTTT. Residues: CASSRGGRSNTEAFF.

This chain connects TRBV28 to TRBJ2-1; TRBD1 or TRBD2 may be the D gene (5 bases each). Germline V gives CDR1 MDHEN, CDR2 SYDVKM. The CDR3 covers 16 residues. V lost 6 bases to trimming and J lost 7 bases, with 22 bases between them. In DNA, the CDR3 is TGTGCCAGCAGCCTAAGGGGCGGGTTGGATCAAAATGAGCAGTTCTTC. This gives the protein CASSLRGGLDQNEQFF.

CDR3 DNA: TGTGCCAGCAGCTCCGACTATGGCAATCAGCCCCAGCATTTT. This translates into CASSSDYGNQPQHF. The chain recombines TRBV7-8 with TRBJ1-5; D unresolved. Germline V CDR1 and CDR2: SGHVS, FQNEAQ. Trimming stripped 4 bases from V and 2 bases from J, with 9 bases between. CDR3 size: 14 residues. Looking up the rest from reference TRBV7-8 and TRBJ1-5 gives the full variable domain: GAGVSQSPRYKVAKRGQDVALRCDPISGHVSLFWYQQALGQGPEFLTYFQNEAQLDKSGLPSDRFFAERPEGSVSTLKIQRTQQEDSAVYLCASSSDYGNQPQHFGDGTRLSIL.

V usage is TRBV28 and J usage is TRBJ1-5, with D unclear. V lost 6 bases and J 7 bases, leaving 10 bases between the germline ends. CDR3 length: 12 residues. CDR1 and CDR2 from the germline V gene are MDHEN and SYDVKM. CDR3 DNA: TGTGCCAGCAGGGCCATAGGCCAGCCCCAGCATTTT. Encoded protein: CASRAIGQPQHF. Filled out from reference TRBV28 and TRBJ1-5, the complete variable domain reads DVKVTQSSRYLVKRTGEKVFLECVQDMDHENMFWYRQDPGLGLRLIYFSYDVKMKEKGDIPEGYSVSREKKERFSLILESASTNQTSMYLCASRAIGQPQHFGDGTRLSIL.